The 32 T cell receptor beta chains below come from one sample, sequenced in a study of identifying expanded T cells in peripheral blood. Measured with immunoSEQ multiplex PCR; TCRdb has only the in-frame clones, and not every one. Among some 100,000 clones listed, about 87% were seen once. Sequenced: blood. Receptor source: a person between 18 and 70 years old in good health.

The chain carries TRBV10-3 and TRBJ2-5, with 12 bases identical to TRBD1. The CDR3 extends over 15 amino acids. Per germline, CDR1 ENHRY and CDR2 SYGVKD. V trimming: 0 bases; J trimming: 5 bases; junction bases outside the gene matches: 1. CDR3 loop: CAISESGTGGETQYF. As DNA, the CDR3 is TGTGCCATCAGTGAGTCAGGGACAGGGGGCGAGACCCAGTACTTC.

This clone was recorded a few times. The chain employs TRBV7-2 and TRBJ1-2; 7 positions agree with TRBD1. The junction had 10 bases not matched to a gene; V was cut back by 4 bases and J by 8 bases. The CDR3 sequence is 14 residues long. Germline V lookup: CDR1 SGHTA, CDR2 FQGNSA. This chain's CDR3 is CASSSWQTGEGYTF. Here the CDR3 DNA reads TGTGCCAGCAGCTCCTGGCAAACAGGGGAAGGCTACACCTTC.

The rearrangement links TRBV7-8 to TRBJ2-6, with D hard to call. Trimming stripped 5 bases from V and 4 bases from J, with 9 bases between. The CDR3 is 14 amino acids. Germline CDR1 and CDR2: SGHVS and FQNEAQ. The CDR3 sequence: CASSPTTGANVLTF. The CDR3 DNA sequence: TGTGCCAGCAGCCCCACTACCGGGGCCAACGTCCTGACTTTC.

The chain links TRBV5-4 to TRBJ2-1; 12 nucleotides align to TRBD2. Germline CDR1 and CDR2: SGHNT and YYREEE (reference sequence). The CDR3 runs to 16 residues. The V gene end was trimmed by 3 bases and the J gene end by 7 bases; junction bases not matched to a gene: 8. Written as DNA, the CDR3 is TGTGCCAGCAGCTCCAAGACTAGCGGGAGTTGGAATGAGCAGTTCTTC. Translation: CASSSKTSGSWNEQFF.

This chain connects TRBV6-6 to TRBJ2-5; the D gene is possibly TRBD2 (5 bases). The V gene's germline CDR1 is MNHNY and CDR2 SVGAGI (reference sequence). V was trimmed by 6 bases and J by 2 bases, leaving 13 bases between them. The CDR3 has 14 amino acids. CDR3 nucleotide sequence: TGTGCCAGCAGGATAGCGTGGGGACAAGAGACCCAGTACTTC. This sequence encodes CASRIAWGQETQYF.

A few counts support this clone. The identical CDR3 is also encoded by other nucleotide sequences in the sample. The gene calls are TRBV10-3 and TRBJ1-2, with D possibly matching TRBD1 (5 bases). Germline loops: CDR1 ENHRY, CDR2 SYGVKD. This CDR3 is built from 15 residues. Trimming removed 0 bases at V and 4 bases at J, with 12 bases between. The CDR3 DNA reads as TGTGCCATCAGTGAGTCGCGCGACAGCTTCTATGGCTACACCTTC. Protein: CAISESRDSFYGYTF.

The rearrangement uses TRBV19 and TRBJ1-1; D remains unclear. CDR3 length: 14 amino acids. The germline V gene encodes CDR1 LNHDA and CDR2 SQIVND (reference sequence). V was shortened by 1 base and J by 2 bases, with 8 bases between the two germline ends. In nucleotides, the CDR3 is TGTGCCAGTAGTATAGGAGCAGCCAACACTGAAGCTTTCTTT. This encodes CASSIGAANTEAFF.

The chain employs TRBV5-1 and TRBJ1-1; no clear D. CDR1 is SGHRS and CDR2 is YFSETQ in the germline V gene. There are 11 residues in the CDR3. V lost 2 bases to trimming and J lost 2 bases, with 1 base between them. CDR3 amino acids: CASSFNTEAFF. The CDR3 coding sequence is TGCGCCAGCAGCTTCAACACTGAAGCTTTCTTT. Using reference TRBV5-1 and TRBJ1-1 for the parts outside the CDR3, the full variable domain is KAGVTQTPRYLIKTRGQQVTLSCSPISGHRSVSWYQQTPGQGLQFLFEYFSETQRNKGNFPGRFSGRQFSNSRSEMNVSTLELGDSALYLCASSFNTEAFFGQGTRLTVV.

The chain carries TRBV2 and TRBJ2-7, with 7 bases aligning to TRBD2. The CDR3 consists of 15 residues. V lost 3 bases, J lost 0 bases, and 5 bases stayed unmatched. Germline values: CDR1 SNHLY, CDR2 FYNNEI. The CDR3 DNA sequence: TGTGCCAGCAGTGACGGGCGGGGGAGCTCCTACGAGCAGTACTTC. This translates into CASSDGRGSSYEQYF.

This chain connects TRBV2 to TRBJ2-5; D uncertain. V shed 7 bases and J shed 5 bases, with 8 bases lying between them. The CDR3 sequence is 11 residues long. Germline V gives CDR1 SNHLY, CDR2 FYNNEI. This CDR3 is CASIYAETQYF. The CDR3, as DNA: TGTGCCAGCATATATGCGGAGACCCAGTACTTC.

V usage is TRBV2 and J usage is TRBJ2-5; TRBD2 might be the D (5 bases). The closer fit of TRBJ2-7 to the DNA end suggests the J call may be wrong. Germline assignment: CDR1 SNHLY and CDR2 FYNNEI. The CDR3 totals 14 residues. CDR3 sequence reads: CASKESSPPGEQYF. The CDR3 DNA sequence: TGTGCCAGCAAAGAGTCTAGCCCTCCGGGCGAGCAGTACTTC.

This clone showed up just once. The rearrangement uses TRBV9 and TRBJ2-3; 8 positions match TRBD2. Germline lookup yields CDR1 SGDLS and CDR2 YYNGEE. V gave up 4 bases and J gave up 4 bases; unmatched junction bases: 5. The CDR3 length is 14 residues. Here the CDR3 reads CASSTTGGADTQYF. Here the CDR3 DNA reads TGTGCCAGCAGCACCACCGGGGGGGCAGATACGCAGTATTTT.

The chain couples TRBV18 to TRBJ1-3; no clear D gene. CDR3 length: 18 amino acids. Trimming left V 3 bases short and J 0 bases short, with 18 bases between. CDR1 and CDR2 (germline): KGHSH, LQKENI. This CDR3 is CASSPSGDGSNSGNTIYF. In DNA, the CDR3 is TGTGCCAGCTCACCTAGCGGAGACGGCTCCAACTCTGGAAACACCATATATTTT. Complete variable domain (other parts from reference TRBV18 and TRBJ1-3): NAGVMQNPRHLVRRRGQEARLRCSPMKGHSHVYWYRQLPEEGLKFMVYLQKENIIDESGMPKERFSAEFPKEGPSILRIQQVVRGDSAAYFCASSPSGDGSNSGNTIYFGEGSWLTVV.

This sequence joins TRBV4-1 and TRBJ2-7, with 9 bases matching TRBD1. This CDR3 is built from 16 residues. Germline-derived CDR1 and CDR2 are MGHRA and YSYEKL. Losses at the gene ends were 5 bases for V and 2 bases for J; bases not matched to a gene: 10. CDR3 bases: TGCGCCAGCAGCTTACAGGGGGCCAGTAGAACCTACGAGCAGTACTTC. Its translation is CASSLQGASRTYEQYF.

This CDR3 is CASSPPDHNEQFF. CDR3 sequence (DNA): TGTGCCAGCTCACCACCAGATCACAATGAGCAGTTCTTC. The gene calls are TRBV18 and TRBJ2-1; no clear D gene. CDR3 size: 13 residues. V dropped 0 bases and J dropped 5 bases, with 5 bases sitting between them. Germline V gene sequence: CDR1 KGHSH, CDR2 LQKENI.

This chain connects TRBV7-3 to TRBJ2-2; 9 positions match TRBD1. The length of the CDR3 is 16 residues. The junction had 13 bases not matched to a gene; V was cut back by 7 bases and J by 7 bases. The germline gives CDR1 SGHTA, CDR2 FQGTGA. The CDR3 region is CASTQAATGGIGELFF. The CDR3 DNA follows: TGTGCCAGCACCCAGGCAGCGACAGGGGGGATCGGGGAGCTGTTTTTT.

This chain links TRBV19 with TRBJ2-7; possible D gene TRBD1, 7 bases. Trimming shortened V by 4 bases and J by 1 base, and 14 bases separated the two germline ends. CDR1 and CDR2 from the germline V gene are LNHDA and SQIVND (reference sequence). This CDR3 comprises 15 residues. CDR3: CASSNGQGGSYEQYF. DNA for the CDR3: TGTGCCAGTAGTAATGGTCAGGGGGGTTCCTACGAGCAGTACTTC.

The chain joins TRBV4-3 to TRBJ1-6, with 10 bases lining up with TRBD1. CDR3 length: 16 amino acids. The V and J ends lost 4 bases and 9 bases, in that order; junction bases with no gene match: 9. Germline CDR1 reads LGHNA; CDR2 reads YSLEER. CDR3 amino acids: CASSREDGTGASPLHF. DNA for the CDR3: TGCGCCAGCAGCCGAGAGGACGGGACAGGGGCTTCACCCCTCCACTTT.

This chain's CDR3 is CASSIGGGKGYTF. Here the CDR3 DNA reads TGCGCCAGCAGCATCGGCGGGGGCAAGGGCTACACCTTC. The rearrangement joins TRBV5-1 to TRBJ1-2; D may be TRBD1 (6 bases). This CDR3 is built from 13 residues. V lost 4 bases and J 8 bases, leaving 15 bases between the germline ends. Germline V gene lookup returns CDR1 SGHRS and CDR2 YFSETQ.

V usage is TRBV27 and J usage is TRBJ2-7; D is ambiguous. V lost 8 bases and J lost 4, with 21 bases in between. CDR1 and CDR2 from the germline V gene are MNHEY and SMNVEV (reference sequence). The CDR3 spans 15 residues. CDR3 DNA sequence: TGTGCCAGCTCCCCCCCCGGGTTGACCTATTACGAGCAGTACTTC. It yields the protein CASSPPGLTYYEQYF.

The chain joins TRBV6-5 to TRBJ2-3; 8 bases align to TRBD1. Germline V gene data show CDR1 as MNHEY and CDR2 as SVGAGI. V shed 6 bases and J 1 base; nucleotides not matched to a gene: 6. This CDR3 is built from 15 residues. CDR3 in DNA: TGTGCCAGCAGGAATCAGGGGGCTGGCACAGATACGCAGTATTTT. It is translated as CASRNQGAGTDTQYF.

The chain has TRBV4-3 and TRBJ1-3; 9 nucleotides align to TRBD1. The CDR3 sequence is 14 residues long. Germline CDR1 is LGHNA and CDR2 is YSLEER. Trimming took 3 bases from V and 9 from J; bases not matched to a gene: 6. The CDR3 nucleotides are TGCGCCAGCAGCCAGCTGACAGGGGGAGGCACCATATATTTT. It codes for CASSQLTGGGTIYF.

The chain combines TRBV6-4 with TRBJ2-5, with 14 bases that match TRBD2. The germline CDR1 and CDR2 sequences are MRHNA and SNTAGT. This CDR3 has 13 residues. V lost 2 bases and J lost 12; bases outside the gene matches: 2. CDR3 amino acids: CASSDGLAGGKYF. CDR3 DNA sequence: TGTGCCAGCAGTGACGGACTAGCGGGGGGAAAGTACTTC.

This sequence joins TRBV19 and TRBJ1-4, with 8 bases aligning to TRBD1. V shed 5 bases, J shed 6 bases, and the junction held 5 bases outside the gene matches. Germline-derived CDR1 and CDR2 are LNHDA and SQIVND (reference sequence). This CDR3 has 14 residues. The CDR3 protein is CASSPDREDEKLFF. CDR3 coding DNA: TGTGCCAGTAGTCCGGACAGGGAAGATGAAAAACTGTTTTTT.

This clone came up once. This chain connects TRBV4-2 to TRBJ2-3; D perhaps matches TRBD2 (6 bases). Germline V gives CDR1 LGHNA, CDR2 YNFKEQ. V gave up 3 bases and J gave up 0 bases, with 7 bases separating them. The CDR3 totals 14 residues. The CDR3 protein is CASSHGLSTDTQYF. The CDR3 region has the DNA TGTGCCAGCAGCCATGGACTAAGCACAGATACGCAGTATTTT.

The V and J genes are TRBV28 and TRBJ1-2; D is possibly TRBD1 (6 bases). Between the trimmed V and J ends, which lost 6 bases and 2 bases, there was a span of 16 bases. This CDR3 is built from 15 residues. CDR1 is MDHEN, CDR2 SYDVKM, per germline. In DNA form, the CDR3 reads TGTGCCAGCAGACCAGGGCCAGGGGCAAACTATGGCTACACCTTC. Amino acids: CASRPGPGANYGYTF.

The J gene is TRBJ2-7, the V gene TRBV6-1, with 11 positions matching TRBD2. CDR1 is MNHNS, CDR2 SASEGT, per germline. CDR3 length: 14 amino acids. Trimming cost V 8 bases and J 2 bases; bases outside gene matches: 5. CDR3 protein: CASGIAGGTYEQYF. The CDR3 nucleotides are TGTGCCAGCGGCATAGCGGGGGGGACCTACGAGCAGTACTTC.

The chain couples TRBV18 to TRBJ1-4, with a tentative D call TRBD1 (6 bases). V lost 4 bases and J 7 bases, leaving 19 bases between the germline ends. Per the germline V gene, CDR1 is KGHSH and CDR2 is LQKENI. The CDR3 runs 16 residues. The CDR3 loop reads CASSLGTQSQSEKLFF. For the CDR3, the DNA is TGTGCCAGCTCACTGGGGACACAGAGCCAAAGTGAAAAACTGTTTTTT.

CDR3 sequence reads: CAWSRGADTQYF. In DNA form, the CDR3 reads TGTGCCTGGAGCCGAGGGGCAGATACGCAGTATTTT. V gene TRBV30 combines with J gene TRBJ2-3; D is tentatively TRBD1 or TRBD2 (5 bases each). V lost 3 bases, J lost 4 bases, and 8 bases lay in between. The CDR3 contains 12 residues. Germline assignment: CDR1 GTSNPN and CDR2 SVGIG (reference sequence). Full variable domain (missing parts from reference TRBV30 and TRBJ2-3): SQTIHQWPATLVQPVGSPLSLECTVEGTSNPNLYWYRQAAGRGLQLLFYSVGIGQISSEVPQNLSASRPQDRQFILSSKKLLLSDSGFYLCAWSRGADTQYFGPGTRLTVL.

V gene TRBV27 combines with J gene TRBJ1-6; D is ambiguous. This CDR3 has 12 amino acids. The ends were cut back, 3 bases at V and 7 bases at J, with 4 bases in the middle. Germline values: CDR1 MNHEY, CDR2 SMNVEV (reference sequence). The CDR3 nucleotides read TGTGCCAGCAGTTTGCAAAATTCACCCCTCCACTTT. Amino acids: CASSLQNSPLHF.

This sequence joins TRBV6-6 and TRBJ2-2; no firm D call. The CDR3 is made up of 14 amino acids. The germline V gene has CDR1 MNHNY and CDR2 SVGAGI (reference sequence). V lost 0 bases and J lost 4, with 6 bases in between. The CDR3 loop reads CASSYSMSTGELFF. The CDR3 DNA reads as TGTGCCAGCAGTTACTCGATGAGCACCGGGGAGCTGTTTTTT.

Regarding this clone: The same CDR3 is also encoded by other DNA sequences in this sample. DNA for the CDR3: TGTGCCAGCAGGCGAGAAGGAGATACGCAGTATTTT. Protein sequence: CASRREGDTQYF. The rearrangement links TRBV7-2 to TRBJ2-3; D remains ambiguous. The CDR3 extends over 12 amino acids. Trimming removed 6 bases at V and 5 bases at J, with 9 bases between. The germline V gene has CDR1 SGHTA and CDR2 FQGNSA.